The sequence of this TCR beta chain was determined in a study of beta chain features in type 1 diabetes. In the study overall: Investigators examined approximately 100,000,000 sorted cells across all samples.

Study-level points and caveats: In all four CD4+ subsets, TCRB CDR3 length was significantly, moderately reduced in type 1 diabetes.

This clone was picked up a small number of times. No antigen is known for it. Each donor gave one heparinised blood draw averaging roughly 100 mL. In all sorted populations, purity surpassed 95%. V lost 7 bases and J lost 6; bases outside the gene matches: 8. The CDR3 contains 13 residues. Germline CDR1 reads SQVTM; CDR2 reads ANQGSEA. The investigators reverse transcribed all of the isolated RNA, so they sequenced expressed TCRB transcripts. Naive, central memory and regulatory T cell samples came to a mean of approximately 4 million reads. Repertoires were generated with immunoSEQ multiplex PCR, while TCRdb's copy carries only in-frame clones and drops some. This sample carries about 710,000 clones, about 14% of them seen once, and the ten largest clones take approximately 0.039%.

What was sequenced was naive CD4+ T cells from blood. The V and J genes are TRBV29-1 and TRBJ2-5, with 10 bases identical to TRBD2. This clonotype was obtained from a man aged 18 to 30 with type 1 diabetes. The CDR3 here is CSATGTSEKTQYF. The DNA of the CDR3 is TGCAGCGCCACCGGGACTAGCGAGAAGACCCAGTACTTC.